This section outlines one TCR beta chain sequence together with its context. Its antigen remains undetermined. No quality values exist for individual bases; no much larger clone is one base distant. Each collaborating institution followed its own protocols to collect whole blood in K2EDTA tubes. For TCRbeta analysis, collaborator samples were shipped as frozen whole blood, as isolated PBMCs, or as DNA extracted from either sample type. TCRbeta CDR3 regions were amplified from genomic DNA using the immunoSEQ Assay, a bias-controlled multiplex PCR. In the original analysis: The number of nucleated cells in each sample was estimated from the amplification of reference gene primers within the assay. To quantify the absolute abundance of each unique TCRbeta CDR3 rearrangement, sequence reads were collapsed and filtered. Productive Simpson clonality was computed per sample as the square root of Simpson's diversity index over productive rearrangements. Held by TCRdb, this immuneACCESS table contains in-frame sequences only and omits some clones. Under half of the omission traces to an unresolved V gene where checked; the cause of the rest is unknown. For V, J and clone size, that table is used; D and trimming come from the DNA. The sample table lists roughly 190,000 clones, approximately 90% of them with a count of one. The ten largest account for around 1.2% of the sample.

The data were taken from a study of blood T cell repertoires in COVID-19 (TCRdb year 2020). About the full investigation: Collaborator samples came from the United States, Italy and Spain and covered acute and convalescent phases of COVID-19. Subjects who had been exposed to COVID-19, were actively infected with it, or had recovered from it provided the deeply sampled blood TCRbeta repertoires that made up the dataset. Where available, HLA class I and class II types were obtained from metadata supplied by the sample provider rather than from assay-based typing. The repertoires were made available in a free public database intended to serve as a resource for research on the immune response to SARS-CoV-2. The samples were drawn from the first 160 participants of the ongoing ImmuneRACE study and from 950 to 1,500 subjects provided by 6 global collaborators. The material from the prospective study consisted of cDNA or gDNA derived from T cells, B-cell-depleted T cells, or PBMCs. Sample metadata almost always included a de-identified subject ID, COVID-19 status, age in years and sex. The study at large found these results: Clinical and demographic metadata were provided uncurated, with the amount varying by source and participant.

This clonotype originated in a young man with acute or convalescent COVID-19. The sequencing sample was made of peripheral blood.

The base sequence is TGCAGTACTCCGGACAGCTATGGCTACACCTTC. Its amino acids are CSTPDSYGYTF. The V gene is TRBV20-1 and the J gene is TRBJ1-2, with TRBD1 tentatively as D gene (6 bases match). The germline V gene (reference sequence) supplies CDR1 DFQATT and CDR2 SNEGSKA. At the junction V is shortened by 8 bases and J by 4 bases, with 11 bases in between. Spanning cysteine to phenylalanine, the CDR3 consists of 11 amino acids. The read is trimmed to its CDR3 DNA, 33 bases read in frame from base 1.